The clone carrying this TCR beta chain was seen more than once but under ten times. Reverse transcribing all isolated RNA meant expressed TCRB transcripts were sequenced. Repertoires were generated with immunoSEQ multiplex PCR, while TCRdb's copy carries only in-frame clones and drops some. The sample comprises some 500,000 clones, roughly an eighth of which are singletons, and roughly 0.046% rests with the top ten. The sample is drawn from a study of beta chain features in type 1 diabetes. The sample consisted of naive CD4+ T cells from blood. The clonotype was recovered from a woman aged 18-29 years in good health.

CDR3 protein: CASSGPSIGEQYV. CDR3 nucleotides: TGTGCCAGCAGCGGACCTAGCATCGGCGAGCAGTACGTC. The V call is TRBV7-2, the J call TRBJ2-7; a possible D gene is TRBD2 (5 bases). From germline, CDR1 is SGHTA and CDR2 FQGNSA. Trimming took off 5 bases at V and 6 bases at J, with 14 bases between the two ends. The CDR3 runs 13 residues.